This T cell receptor beta chain was sequenced in a study of OX40 agonist ivuxolimab in advanced cancers. The CDR3 loop spans 13 amino acids. V was pared by 4 bases and J by 6 bases, with 9 bases between. The V gene's germline CDR1 is MNHNS and CDR2 SASEGT. Using immunoSEQ multiplex PCR, the repertoire was profiled, and TCRdb retains in-frame clones only, with some absent. Here the sample spans approximately 130,000 clones, approximately 94% being singletons. The source of this sequence is an adult with an advanced solid tumor such as melanoma, head and neck, liver or kidney cancer. This material consisted of CD4+ or CD8+ T cells sorted from blood, taken in a trial of the OX40 agonist ivuxolimab. The rearrangement links TRBV6-1 to TRBJ2-2; tentative D call: TRBD1 (6 bases). The CDR3 reads CASSVQGPGELFF. The CDR3 DNA is TGTGCCAGCAGTGTACAGGGTCCCGGGGAGCTGTTTTTT.